This TCR beta chain is from a study of cytomegalovirus exposure and HLA in healthy donors. A multiplex PCR was run with 60 Vbeta primers and 13 Jbeta primers. TCRdb keeps only in-frame clones here, not all; method: immunoSEQ multiplex PCR. The repertoire holds fewer than 150,000 clones, with about 82% as singletons. The CDR3 is made up of 14 amino acids. Trimming cost V 6 bases and J 0 bases, with 11 bases left between them. CDR1 and CDR2 from the germline V gene are MNHEY and SVGAGI. The clonotype was recovered from a man aged 30 to 39 in good health. Sample: PBMCs. This sequence joins TRBV6-5 and TRBJ2-5, with a tentative D call TRBD2 (6 bases). CDR3 residues: CASSSGTYQETQYF. The CDR3 DNA sequence: TGTGCCAGCAGCTCCGGGACTTACCAAGAGACCCAGTACTTC.